The text below deals with one T cell receptor beta chain. As yet, its antigen is unknown. The sample belongs to a study of OX40 agonist ivuxolimab in advanced cancers. Findings and caveats of the study: Clones of CD4+ and CD8+ blood T cells grew by week 6 at doses of 0.1 to 3.0 mg/kg.

The ends were cut back, 0 bases at V and 5 bases at J, with 11 bases in the middle. This CDR3 region has 15 residues. Germline CDR1 is SGHTA and CDR2 is FQGTGA. TCRdb's copy holds only in-frame clones and misses some; the assay was immunoSEQ multiplex PCR. This sample carries tens of thousands of clones, roughly 89% of them seen once, and the ten largest clones take 14% to 15%. The origin of this receptor is an adult with an advanced solid tumor such as melanoma, head and neck, liver or kidney cancer. The gene calls are TRBV7-3 and TRBJ2-1; D remains unclear. This material consisted of CD4+ or CD8+ T cells sorted from blood, taken in a trial of the OX40 agonist ivuxolimab. CDR3 bases: TGTGCCAGCAGCTTAACGGTGGACGGTGACAATGAGCAGTTCTTC. It yields the protein CASSLTVDGDNEQFF.